Below are 18 T cell receptor beta chains sequenced from a single sample in a study of cytomegalovirus exposure and HLA in healthy donors. Sequenced by immunoSEQ multiplex PCR; TCRdb stores in-frame clones only, minus some. The repertoire holds tens of thousands of clones, with approximately 93% as singletons. The sequenced material came from PBMCs. These receptors were taken from a woman aged 18-29 years in good health and CMV-seropositive.

J is TRBJ2-1 and V is TRBV5-4, with D possibly being TRBD2 (6 bases). The germline V gene has CDR1 SGHNT and CDR2 YYREEE (reference sequence). The CDR3 covers 13 residues. Trimming stripped 4 bases from V and 9 bases from J, with 14 bases between. Here the CDR3 DNA reads TGTGCCAGCAGCGTCACTAGCTCTCTTGAGCAGTTCTTC. This gives the protein CASSVTSSLEQFF.

J is TRBJ1-6 and V is TRBV9; the match to TRBD1 covers 7 bases. The germline V gene has CDR1 SGDLS and CDR2 YYNGEE. J lost 6 bases, V lost 5 bases, and 5 bases had no gene match. The CDR3 contains 14 residues. The CDR3 DNA follows: TGTGCCAGCAGGGCCGGGACAGCTAATTCACCCCTCCACTTT. Amino acid sequence: CASRAGTANSPLHF.

This chain connects TRBV7-3 to TRBJ1-1; D is perhaps TRBD1 (6 bases). Trimming stripped 4 bases from V and 6 bases from J, with 15 bases between. Germline values: CDR1 SGHTA, CDR2 FQGTGA. The length of the CDR3 is 14 residues. The CDR3 loop is CASSSRGGDPEAFF. The CDR3 DNA is TGTGCCAGCAGCTCGAGGGGGGGCGATCCTGAAGCTTTCTTT. Complete variable domain (other parts from reference TRBV7-3 and TRBJ1-1): GAGVSQTPSNKVTEKGKYVELRCDPISGHTALYWYRQSLGQGPEFLIYFQGTGAADDSGLPNDRFFAVRPEGSVSTLKIQRTERGDSAVYLCASSSRGGDPEAFFGQGTRLTVV.

V and J are TRBV19 and TRBJ2-1; D gene ambiguous. Trimming removed 3 bases at V and 0 bases at J, with 9 bases between. The CDR3 runs 15 residues. The germline V gene has CDR1 LNHDA and CDR2 SQIVND (reference sequence). The CDR3 loop reads CASSMGVSSYNEQFF. As DNA, the CDR3 is TGTGCCAGTAGTATGGGCGTAAGCTCCTACAATGAGCAGTTCTTC.

This chain joins TRBV4-3 and TRBJ1-6; tentatively, D is TRBD1 (5 bases). The CDR3 runs 18 residues. V lost 0 bases and J 10 bases, leaving 22 bases between the germline ends. Germline lookup yields CDR1 LGHNA and CDR2 YSLEER. The CDR3 sequence: CASSQESQGGTMGSPLHF. The CDR3 DNA reads as TGCGCCAGCAGCCAAGAATCGCAGGGAGGCACGATGGGATCACCCCTCCACTTT.

This clone was counted a few times. The chain uses TRBV28 and TRBJ1-6, with TRBD1 as a possible D gene (6 bases). The CDR3 sequence is 12 residues long. Germline V lookup: CDR1 MDHEN, CDR2 SYDVKM. The germline V and J ends were trimmed by 8 bases and 13 bases, with 15 bases remaining between them. CDR3 loop: CASAPPRGPLHF. CDR3 nucleotides: TGTGCCAGCGCACCACCAAGGGGGCCCCTCCACTTT.

This clone was seen once. The chain combines TRBV25-1 with TRBJ1-4, with 7 bases aligning to TRBD1. V dropped 4 bases and J dropped 4; count of bases not matched to a gene: 6. This CDR3 contains 15 residues. Germline loops: CDR1 MGHDK, CDR2 SYGVNS. Here the CDR3 reads CASSGWQGDNEKLFF. DNA for the CDR3: TGTGCCAGCAGTGGCTGGCAGGGGGATAATGAAAAACTGTTTTTT.

The V and J genes are TRBV7-6 and TRBJ1-6; the D gene is possibly TRBD1 (6 bases). Between the trimmed V and J ends, which lost 5 bases and 8 bases, there was a span of 13 bases. This CDR3 has 14 residues. Germline CDR1 is SGHVS and CDR2 is FNYEAQ. As DNA, the CDR3 is TGTGCCAGCAGCCTACAGGGAAAGGATTCACCCCTCCACTTT. Translating gives CASSLQGKDSPLHF.

The J gene is TRBJ1-1, the V gene TRBV15; D is uncertain. This CDR3 is 15 amino acids long. V dropped 0 bases and J dropped 0 bases, with 8 bases sitting between them. Germline V gene sequence: CDR1 LNHNV, CDR2 YYDKDF (reference sequence). This chain's CDR3 is CATSRDLRVNTEAFF. CDR3 coding DNA: TGTGCCACCAGCAGAGATCTGCGGGTGAACACTGAAGCTTTCTTT.

The chain has TRBV30 and TRBJ1-3; weak D call: TRBD1 (5 bases). Germline assignment: CDR1 GTSNPN and CDR2 SVGIG (reference sequence). The CDR3 runs 13 residues. Trimming stripped 7 bases from V and 4 bases from J, with 14 bases between. The CDR3 protein is CASHQGSGNTIYF. The CDR3 nucleotides read TGTGCCTCCCATCAGGGAAGCGGAAACACCATATATTTT.

The CDR3 DNA sequence: TGTGCCAGCAGAATTTGGGGAGCGGGGGGGGGCACAGATACGCAGTATTTT. Amino acids: CASRIWGAGGGTDTQYF. The genes are TRBV27 and TRBJ2-3, with 10 nucleotides matching TRBD2. CDR1 is MNHEY, CDR2 SMNVEV, per germline (reference sequence). The trim removed 6 bases at V and 1 base at J, leaving 10 bases unmatched. The CDR3 consists of 17 residues.

This clone has a single count. This specimen includes other DNA sequences encoding the same CDR3. The chain employs TRBV28 and TRBJ2-2, with D uncertain. The germline gives CDR1 MDHEN, CDR2 SYDVKM. V was pared by 6 bases and J by 5 bases, with 7 bases between. There are 12 residues in the CDR3. The DNA of the CDR3 is TGTGCCAGCAGCCCCGGGACCGGGGAGCTGTTTTTT. Protein: CASSPGTGELFF.

V is TRBV10-3 and J is TRBJ1-6, with D possibly matching TRBD1 (6 bases). This CDR3 is 14 amino acids long. The germline V and J ends were trimmed by 8 bases and 7 bases, with 15 bases remaining between them. Germline V gives CDR1 ENHRY, CDR2 SYGVKD. CDR3: CAIGTGTMNSPLHF. Written as DNA, the CDR3 is TGTGCCATCGGTACAGGGACTATGAATTCACCCCTCCACTTT.

In this sample, this clone turned up once. The V and J genes are TRBV9 and TRBJ1-6; TRBD1 agrees at 7 bases. Germline trimming cut 0 bases from V and 9 bases from J; bases unmatched to any gene: 6. Germline V gene sequence: CDR1 SGDLS, CDR2 YYNGEE. CDR3 length equals 15 residues. The CDR3 bases are TGTGCCAGCAGCGTAGGAACAGGGGAAAGTTCACCCCTCCACTTT. It is translated as CASSVGTGESSPLHF.

The V call is TRBV25-1, the J call TRBJ2-1; tentative D call: TRBD1 (6 bases). The CDR3 length is 15 residues. V lost 8 bases and J 4 bases, leaving 18 bases between the germline ends. Per germline, CDR1 MGHDK and CDR2 SYGVNS. The CDR3 DNA is TGTGCCAGCCGAACTCCGGGACAAGAATACAATGAGCAGTTCTTC. Translating it yields CASRTPGQEYNEQFF. The full variable domain, completed using reference TRBV25-1 and TRBJ2-1, is EADIYQTPRYLVIGTGKKITLECSQTMGHDKMYWYQQDPGMELHLIHYSYGVNSTEKGDLSSESTVSRIRTEHFPLTLESARPSHTSQYLCASRTPGQEYNEQFFGPGTRLTVL.

The CDR3 reads CASSLDGGGYEKLFF. In DNA form, the CDR3 reads TGCGCCAGCAGCTTGGATGGAGGGGGCTATGAAAAACTGTTTTTT. The chain is built from TRBV5-1 and TRBJ1-4, with 7 bases lining up with TRBD1. After removal of 0 bases from V and 6 bases from J, the junction contained 5 bases not matched to a gene. The CDR3 is 15 amino acids. Germline lookup yields CDR1 SGHRS and CDR2 YFSETQ.

The rearrangement joins TRBV19 to TRBJ2-5; 12 bases fit TRBD1. This CDR3 contains 17 residues. Germline V lookup: CDR1 LNHDA, CDR2 SQIVND (reference sequence). With 5 bases clipped from V and 4 bases from J, the junction kept 11 bases outside the gene matches. As DNA, the CDR3 is TGTGCCAGTAGTCTGGGACAGGGGGCGCTTGGGGGAGAGACCCAGTACTTC. Translated: CASSLGQGALGGETQYF.

The rearrangement uses TRBV28 and TRBJ2-5; weak D call: TRBD2 (6 bases). CDR3 length: 14 amino acids. Germline-derived CDR1 and CDR2 are MDHEN and SYDVKM. The V end was cut by 4 bases, the J end by 5 bases, with 14 bases between. CDR3 DNA: TGTGCCAGCAGTTCTCTACGGGAGTACGAGACCCAGTACTTC. This encodes CASSSLREYETQYF.